This note documents a single TCR beta chain sequence. This record comes from a study of PD-L1 blockade in urothelial cancer. Regarding time point: peripheral blood 6 weeks after treatment start. Produced via immunoSEQ multiplex PCR; TCRdb's table is partial and in-frame only. The sample contains tens of thousands of clones, about 90% of which appear only once. CDR3 length: 14 amino acids. Germline values: CDR1 MNHEY, CDR2 SMNVEV (reference sequence). Trimming took 6 bases from V and 3 from J; bases not matched to a gene: 5. The chain has TRBV27 and TRBJ1-5; TRBD1 agrees at 7 bases. This specimen was PBMCs, taken around atezolizumab (anti-PD-L1) treatment. The clonotype originates from a man in his 70s with urothelial cancer. CDR3 in amino acids: CASRQTGTNQPQHF. CDR3 DNA sequence: TGTGCCAGCAGACAGACAGGGACCAATCAGCCCCAGCATTTT.